The rows below give T cell receptor beta chains drawn from one sample of a study of long-term antiretroviral therapy in people with HIV. Using immunoSEQ multiplex PCR, the repertoire was profiled, and TCRdb retains in-frame clones only, with some absent. The table includes approximately 21,000 clones, 81% detected once. The sequencing used unsorted PBMCs, collected 1.5 years after starting antiretroviral therapy. The receptors stem from a man between 25 and 39 years old with HIV. Each CDR3 is given with its conserved first and last residue. Each record gives: D gene, V gene, J gene, clone size, CDR3 protein, CDR3 DNA. D genes are given only for firm matches. Size tells how often a clone was seen (once, few, many) or the class of an expanded clone, and some rows leave it out.

d_gene: TRBD2
v_gene: TRBV4-1
j_gene: TRBJ2-1
abundance: NA
CDR3aa: CASSAGGGNEQFF
CDR3nt: TGCGCCAGCAGCGCGGGGGGCGGCAATGAGCAGTTCTTC

d_gene: NA
v_gene: TRBV5-3
j_gene: TRBJ2-2
abundance: NA
CDR3aa: CARSLVGDPSTGELFF
CDR3nt: TGTGCCAGAAGCTTGGTAGGGGACCCCAGTACCGGGGAGCTGTTTTTT

d_gene: TRBD2
v_gene: TRBV5-8
j_gene: TRBJ2-3
abundance: few
CDR3aa: CASSWELAGGTDTQYF
CDR3nt: TGTGCCAGCAGCTGGGAACTAGCGGGAGGCACAGATACGCAGTATTTT

d_gene: NA
v_gene: TRBV2
j_gene: TRBJ1-6
abundance: few
CDR3aa: CASSGWTDSNSPLHF
CDR3nt: TGTGCCAGCAGTGGATGGACCGATTCTAATTCACCCCTCCACTTT

d_gene: TRBD2
v_gene: TRBV6-1
j_gene: TRBJ2-4
abundance: NA
CDR3aa: CATQAGMETF
CDR3nt: TGTGCCACCCAAGCGGGGATGGAAACCTTC

d_gene: TRBD2
v_gene: TRBV7-2
j_gene: TRBJ2-2
abundance: NA
CDR3aa: CASSPDSGSGHGLFF
CDR3nt: TGTGCCAGCAGCCCGGATAGCGGGAGCGGGCATGGGCTGTTTTTT

d_gene: NA
v_gene: TRBV7-9
j_gene: TRBJ1-5
abundance: NA
CDR3aa: CASSLEVGKGNQPQHF
CDR3nt: TGTGCCAGCAGCTTAGAGGTAGGGAAGGGCAATCAGCCCCAGCATTTT

d_gene: NA
v_gene: TRBV19
j_gene: TRBJ2-7
abundance: NA
CDR3aa: CASSSRQVSYEQYF
CDR3nt: TGTGCCAGTAGTTCGCGACAGGTGTCCTACGAGCAGTACTTC

d_gene: TRBD1
v_gene: TRBV5-6
j_gene: TRBJ1-1
abundance: NA
CDR3aa: CASSPRAGGSTEAFF
CDR3nt: TGTGCCAGCAGCCCGAGGGCAGGGGGGAGCACTGAAGCTTTCTTT

d_gene: NA
v_gene: TRBV7-7
j_gene: TRBJ2-7
abundance: few
CDR3aa: CASSPKLGYEQYF
CDR3nt: TGTGCTAGCAGCCCTAAGCTGGGCTACGAGCAGTACTTC

d_gene: NA
v_gene: TRBV6-6
j_gene: TRBJ1-2
abundance: NA
CDR3aa: CASSYLTERRYGYTF
CDR3nt: TGTGCCAGCAGTTACTTGACAGAGAGGCGTTATGGCTACACCTTC

d_gene: NA
v_gene: TRBV7-3
j_gene: TRBJ1-2
abundance: NA
CDR3aa: CASSLGQRAYGYTF
CDR3nt: TGTGCCAGCAGCTTAGGGCAGAGGGCCTATGGCTACACCTTC

d_gene: NA
v_gene: TRBV29-1
j_gene: TRBJ1-1
abundance: NA
CDR3aa: CSVPGRVNTEAFF
CDR3nt: TGCAGCGTTCCGGGACGGGTGAACACTGAAGCTTTCTTT

d_gene: TRBD2
v_gene: TRBV10-3
j_gene: TRBJ2-3
abundance: NA
CDR3aa: CAISETTSGRGTDTQYF
CDR3nt: TGTGCCATCAGTGAGACGACTAGCGGGAGGGGCACAGATACGCAGTATTTT

d_gene: NA
v_gene: TRBV19
j_gene: TRBJ2-2
abundance: NA
CDR3aa: CASSVNRDTGELFF
CDR3nt: TGTGCCAGTAGTGTTAACAGGGACACCGGGGAGCTGTTTTTT

d_gene: NA
v_gene: TRBV19
j_gene: TRBJ1-5
abundance: NA
CDR3aa: CASSIGSTGEASNQPQHF
CDR3nt: TGTGCCAGTAGTATAGGTTCGACAGGCGAGGCAAGCAATCAGCCCCAGCATTTT

d_gene: NA
v_gene: TRBV2
j_gene: TRBJ2-7
abundance: few
CDR3aa: CASSTLGSSYEQYF
CDR3nt: TGTGCCAGCAGTACCTTGGGGAGCTCCTACGAGCAGTACTTC

d_gene: TRBD1
v_gene: TRBV10-1
j_gene: TRBJ1-4
abundance: NA
CDR3aa: CASSDSTGAEKLFF
CDR3nt: TGCGCCAGCAGCGACTCGACAGGGGCCGAAAAACTGTTTTTT

d_gene: NA
v_gene: TRBV19
j_gene: TRBJ2-7
abundance: NA
CDR3aa: CASYRVELAEQYF
CDR3nt: TGTGCCAGCTACAGGGTGGAATTGGCCGAGCAGTACTTC

d_gene: NA
v_gene: TRBV28
j_gene: TRBJ2-7
abundance: few
CDR3aa: CASSLGIGQTYEQYF
CDR3nt: TGTGCCAGCAGTTTAGGCATAGGGCAGACCTACGAGCAGTACTTC

d_gene: TRBD2
v_gene: TRBV5-4
j_gene: TRBJ2-5
abundance: NA
CDR3aa: CASSLELAGGQETQYF
CDR3nt: TGTGCCAGCAGCTTGGAACTAGCGGGGGGGCAAGAGACCCAGTACTTC

d_gene: NA
v_gene: TRBV7-7
j_gene: TRBJ2-7
abundance: few
CDR3aa: CASSPRTSAGEQYF
CDR3nt: TGTGCCAGCAGCCCCCGAACCTCGGCCGGCGAGCAGTACTTC

d_gene: TRBD1
v_gene: TRBV6-5
j_gene: TRBJ1-2
abundance: NA
CDR3aa: CASRWTGGYTF
CDR3nt: TGTGCCAGCAGATGGACAGGGGGCTACACCTTC

d_gene: TRBD1
v_gene: TRBV11-2
j_gene: TRBJ2-5
abundance: NA
CDR3aa: CASSRDRGETQYF
CDR3nt: TGTGCCAGCAGCCGGGACAGGGGGGAGACCCAGTACTTC

d_gene: NA
v_gene: TRBV9
j_gene: TRBJ1-6
abundance: NA
CDR3aa: CASSVTDYNSPLHF
CDR3nt: TGTGCCAGCAGCGTAACGGACTATAATTCACCCCTCCACTTT

d_gene: NA
v_gene: TRBV28
j_gene: TRBJ1-5
abundance: NA
CDR3aa: CASSFPDTSNQPQHF
CDR3nt: TGTGCCAGCAGTTTCCCCGACACTAGCAATCAGCCCCAGCATTTT

d_gene: NA
v_gene: TRBV28
j_gene: TRBJ1-3
abundance: once
CDR3aa: CASSLPRNNAGSGGTIYF
CDR3nt: TGTGCCAGCAGTTTACCCCGGAATAACGCCGGCTCTGGGGGCACCATATATTTT

d_gene: NA
v_gene: TRBV7-9
j_gene: TRBJ2-1
abundance: NA
CDR3aa: CASRLTGSLGQFF
CDR3nt: TGTGCCAGCAGACTGACAGGATCGTTGGGGCAGTTCTTC

d_gene: TRBD2
v_gene: TRBV5-4
j_gene: TRBJ2-5
abundance: NA
CDR3aa: CASSESWGGETQYF
CDR3nt: TGTGCCAGCAGCGAATCCTGGGGGGGAGAGACCCAGTACTTC

d_gene: TRBD2
v_gene: TRBV27
j_gene: TRBJ2-7
abundance: NA
CDR3aa: CASSFREGTYEQYF
CDR3nt: TGTGCCAGCAGTTTCCGGGAGGGAACCTACGAGCAGTACTTC

d_gene: NA
v_gene: TRBV28
j_gene: TRBJ1-1
abundance: NA
CDR3aa: CASSSGQRQNREWFF
CDR3nt: TGTGCCAGCAGTTCCGGACAGAGACAAAATAGAGAGTGGTTCTTT

d_gene: NA
v_gene: TRBV7-3
j_gene: TRBJ2-5
abundance: NA
CDR3aa: CASSFGSQETQYF
CDR3nt: TGTGCCAGCAGCTTCGGATCCCAAGAGACCCAGTACTTC

d_gene: NA
v_gene: TRBV6-5
j_gene: TRBJ1-5
abundance: NA
CDR3aa: CASSYSGSINQPQHF
CDR3nt: TGTGCCAGCAGTTACTCGGGCTCGATTAATCAGCCCCAGCATTTT

d_gene: NA
v_gene: TRBV18
j_gene: TRBJ2-7
abundance: NA
CDR3aa: CASSRGEGSYEQYF
CDR3nt: TGTGCCAGCTCACGGGGAGAAGGCTCCTACGAGCAGTACTTC

d_gene: NA
v_gene: TRBV29-1
j_gene: TRBJ1-2
abundance: few
CDR3aa: CSVAQTPGDYGYTF
CDR3nt: TGCAGCGTTGCTCAAACCCCAGGGGACTATGGCTACACCTTC

d_gene: NA
v_gene: TRBV28
j_gene: TRBJ1-5
abundance: NA
CDR3aa: CASSQGSQPQHF
CDR3nt: TGTGCCAGCAGTCAGGGAAGTCAGCCCCAGCATTTT

d_gene: TRBD2
v_gene: TRBV15
j_gene: TRBJ2-7
abundance: NA
CDR3aa: CATSSRAGVQYF
CDR3nt: TGTGCCACCAGCAGCCGGGCGGGAGTACAGTACTTC

d_gene: NA
v_gene: TRBV7-9
j_gene: TRBJ2-7
abundance: NA
CDR3aa: CASSLVLRTSSTSYEQYF
CDR3nt: TGTGCCAGCAGCTTGGTCTTACGAACTAGCTCGACATCCTACGAGCAGTACTTC

d_gene: TRBD2
v_gene: TRBV6-5
j_gene: TRBJ2-7
abundance: NA
CDR3aa: CASSSGTSGSEYF
CDR3nt: TGTGCCAGCAGTTCCGGGACTAGCGGGAGTGAGTACTTC

d_gene: TRBD1
v_gene: TRBV7-2
j_gene: TRBJ2-7
abundance: once
CDR3aa: CASSLDPGQNEQYF
CDR3nt: TGTGCCAGCAGCTTAGATCCGGGACAGAACGAGCAGTACTTC

d_gene: NA
v_gene: TRBV4-2
j_gene: TRBJ2-7
abundance: NA
CDR3aa: CASSREPGQSHEQYF
CDR3nt: TGTGCCAGCAGCCGAGAGCCCGGACAGAGCCACGAGCAGTACTTC

d_gene: TRBD1
v_gene: TRBV5-6
j_gene: TRBJ1-1
abundance: NA
CDR3aa: CASSYRDRGFTEAFF
CDR3nt: TGTGCCAGCAGCTACCGGGACAGGGGGTTCACTGAAGCTTTCTTT

d_gene: NA
v_gene: TRBV27
j_gene: TRBJ2-7
abundance: once
CDR3aa: CASSSLETLYEQYF
CDR3nt: TGTGCCAGCAGTTCCCTCGAGACTTTATACGAGCAGTACTTC